One sample yielded the 2 T cell receptor beta chains listed below, sequenced in a study of shared clonotypes between healthy human individuals (dated by TCRdb to the early 2020s). CD8 naive samples were CD45RO-negative cells positively selected for CCR7, giving a CD45RA+CCR7+ population that excluded TemRA cells. The protocol used for the library was the immunoSEQ multiplex PCR assay. The clones in this table, taken by TCRdb from immuneACCESS, are in-frame only. Not every clone is retained; where verified, under half of the shortfall comes from an unresolved V gene, and the cause of the rest is unknown. The table for this sample lists roughly 2,000,000 clones; approximately 95% of them were counted only once. Together, the top ten hold 1% to 1.5% of the sample. The sequenced sample consisted of naive CD8+ T cells sorted from blood. This specimen's cell subset or site label, interpreted: CD45RA+CCR7+. The receptors shown here come from a man aged 18 to 29 in good health.

This chain uses TRBV23-1 with TRBJ1-5; 9 bases align to TRBD1. TRBV23-1 is designated an ORF whose function remains uncertain. The V gene end was trimmed by 4 bases and the J gene end by 5 bases; junction bases not matched to a gene: 9. The CDR3 totals 16 residues. The CDR3 bases are TGCGCCAGCAGTCCCCCGGGACAGGGCTTCCATCAGCCCCAGCATTTT. Translating gives CASSPPGQGFHQPQHF.

The chain joins TRBV4-3 to TRBJ2-3, with 10 bases matching TRBD1. The V gene's germline CDR1 is LGHNA and CDR2 YSLEER. This CDR3 is 15 amino acids long. V trimming: 4 bases; J trimming: 1 base; junction bases outside the gene matches: 2. The CDR3 here is CASSRDRGGTDTQYF. In DNA, the CDR3 is TGCGCCAGCAGCCGGGACAGGGGAGGCACAGATACGCAGTATTTT.